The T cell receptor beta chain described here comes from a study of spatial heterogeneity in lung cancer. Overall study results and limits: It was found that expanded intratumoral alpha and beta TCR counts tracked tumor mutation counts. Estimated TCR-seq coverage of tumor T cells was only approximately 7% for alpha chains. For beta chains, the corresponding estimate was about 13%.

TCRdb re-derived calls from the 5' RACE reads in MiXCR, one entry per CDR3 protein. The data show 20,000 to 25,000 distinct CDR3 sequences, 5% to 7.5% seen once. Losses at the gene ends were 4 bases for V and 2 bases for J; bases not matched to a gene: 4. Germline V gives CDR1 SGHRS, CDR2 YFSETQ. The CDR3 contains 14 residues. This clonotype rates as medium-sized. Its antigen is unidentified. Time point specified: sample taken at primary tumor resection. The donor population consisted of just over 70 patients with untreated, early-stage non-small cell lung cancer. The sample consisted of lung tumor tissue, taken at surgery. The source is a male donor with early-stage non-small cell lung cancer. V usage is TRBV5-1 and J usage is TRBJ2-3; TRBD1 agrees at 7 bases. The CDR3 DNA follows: TGCGCCAGCAGCCGGGGACAGATCACAGATACGCAGTATTTT. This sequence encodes CASSRGQITDTQYF.